The rows below give T cell receptor beta chains drawn from one sample of a study of CD8 T cells in ankylosing spondylitis. TCRdb re-called the 5' RACE reads through MiXCR, storing one row per CDR3 protein. In the table there are nearly 350,000 distinct CDR3 sequences, about 15% of which are singletons. Sequencing was carried out using blood, either unsorted or a sorted T cell fraction (not recorded which). The receptor set was obtained from a male donor with ankylosing spondylitis or in good health (not recorded which). CDR3s leave out the opening cysteine and the closing phenylalanine or tryptophan.

j_gene,v_gene,CDR3aa
TRBJ1-1,TRBV3-1,ASSPSGGNTEAF
TRBJ2-3,TRBV12-3/TRBV12-4,ASTDRSTDTQY
TRBJ2-7,TRBV5-1,ASSSHRVGGEQY
TRBJ2-1,TRBV11-1,ASSRGRTTYNEQF
TRBJ2-3,TRBV2,ASSGWSGTDTQY
TRBJ2-1,TRBV5-6,ARGFGLADNEQF
TRBJ2-5,TRBV12-3/TRBV12-4,ASSPPGVRRETQY
TRBJ2-7,TRBV10-3,AISTGASGESSYEQY
TRBJ2-1,TRBV15,ATSRKRGSINEQF
TRBJ2-1,TRBV5-1,ASSTGLEMRYNEQF
TRBJ1-1,TRBV20-1,SAIPSSKKTEAF
TRBJ2-1,TRBV19,ASTDDGFIQF
TRBJ1-2,TRBV12-3/TRBV12-4,ASRGTGDYGYT
TRBJ2-2,TRBV5-1,ASSIQGGYTGELF
TRBJ1-5,TRBV12-3/TRBV12-4,ASSWGDSNQPQH
TRBJ1-1,TRBV9,ASSPRREGQGRTEAF
TRBJ2-3,TRBV20-1,SAEERERSTDTQY